This paragraph covers one T cell receptor beta chain sequence. This record comes from a study of T cells in localized non-small cell lung cancer. V shed 1 base and J 1 base; nucleotides not matched to a gene: 0. The CDR3 has 14 residues. Germline loops: CDR1 SGHTA, CDR2 FQGNSA. The repertoire was sequenced with immunoSEQ multiplex PCR; TCRdb's copy has only in-frame clones and lacks some. This sample has 12,000 or so clones; over 65% occur once, and the top ten carry around a fifth. The clonotype originates from a male donor aged 60 or older with stage I lung adenocarcinoma. The V call is TRBV7-2, the J call TRBJ1-1; TRBD1 aligns across 7 bases. Sequenced here: peripheral blood, sampled before any cancer treatment. The CDR3 DNA reads TGTGCCAGCAGCTTAGGACAGGGGAACACTGAAGCTTTCTTT. As protein: CASSLGQGNTEAFF.